The source of this TCR beta chain is a study of cytomegalovirus exposure and HLA in healthy donors. The study ran its PCR with 60 Vbeta and 13 Jbeta primers. The protocol was immunoSEQ multiplex PCR, while the TCRdb copy is restricted to in-frame clones and leaves out a portion. Of 90,000 to 120,000 clones listed, approximately 80% are singletons. Germline values: CDR1 PRHDT, CDR2 FYEKMQ (reference sequence). The V end was cut by 0 bases, the J end by 6 bases, with 14 bases between. The CDR3 loop spans 15 amino acids. The TCR sequence derives from a male donor in good health and CMV-seronegative. Sequences were obtained from PBMCs. The V call is TRBV13, the J call TRBJ1-2; D gene unclear. Written as DNA, the CDR3 is TGTGCCAGCAGCTTAGGCCTGCAGGTCATGAATGGCTACACCTTC. Amino acid sequence: CASSLGLQVMNGYTF.